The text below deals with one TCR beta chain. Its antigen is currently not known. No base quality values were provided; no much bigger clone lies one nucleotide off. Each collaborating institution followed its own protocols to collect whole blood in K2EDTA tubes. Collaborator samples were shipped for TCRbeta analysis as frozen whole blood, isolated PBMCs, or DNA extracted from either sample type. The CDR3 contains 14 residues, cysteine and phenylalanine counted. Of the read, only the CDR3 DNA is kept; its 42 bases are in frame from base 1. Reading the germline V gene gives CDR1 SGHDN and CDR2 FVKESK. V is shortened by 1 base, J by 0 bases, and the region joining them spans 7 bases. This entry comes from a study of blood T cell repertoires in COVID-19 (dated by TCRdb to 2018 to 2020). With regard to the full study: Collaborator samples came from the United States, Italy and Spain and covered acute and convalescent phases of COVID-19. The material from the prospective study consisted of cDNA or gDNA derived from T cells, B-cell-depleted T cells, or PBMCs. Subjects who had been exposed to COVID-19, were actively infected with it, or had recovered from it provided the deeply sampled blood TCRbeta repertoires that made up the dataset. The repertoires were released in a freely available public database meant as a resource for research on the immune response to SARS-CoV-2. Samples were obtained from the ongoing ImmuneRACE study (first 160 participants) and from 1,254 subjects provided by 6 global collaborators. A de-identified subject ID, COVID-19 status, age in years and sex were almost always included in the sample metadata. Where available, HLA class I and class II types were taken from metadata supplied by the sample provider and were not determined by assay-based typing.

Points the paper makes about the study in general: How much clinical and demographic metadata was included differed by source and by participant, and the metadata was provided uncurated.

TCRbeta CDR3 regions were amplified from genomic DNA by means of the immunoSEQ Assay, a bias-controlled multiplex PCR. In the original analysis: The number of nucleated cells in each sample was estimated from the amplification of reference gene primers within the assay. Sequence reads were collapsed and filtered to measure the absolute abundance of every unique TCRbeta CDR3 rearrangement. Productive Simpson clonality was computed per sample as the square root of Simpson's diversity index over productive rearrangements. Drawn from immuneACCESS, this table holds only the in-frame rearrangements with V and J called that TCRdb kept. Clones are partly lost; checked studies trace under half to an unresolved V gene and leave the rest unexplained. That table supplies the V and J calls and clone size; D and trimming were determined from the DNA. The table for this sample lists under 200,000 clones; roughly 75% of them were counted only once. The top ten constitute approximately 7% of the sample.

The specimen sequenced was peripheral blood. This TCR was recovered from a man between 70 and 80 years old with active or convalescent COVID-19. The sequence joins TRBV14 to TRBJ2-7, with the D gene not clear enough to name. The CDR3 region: CASSQGGNSYEQYF. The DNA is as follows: TGTGCCAGCAGCCAAGGCGGAAACTCCTACGAGCAGTACTTC.